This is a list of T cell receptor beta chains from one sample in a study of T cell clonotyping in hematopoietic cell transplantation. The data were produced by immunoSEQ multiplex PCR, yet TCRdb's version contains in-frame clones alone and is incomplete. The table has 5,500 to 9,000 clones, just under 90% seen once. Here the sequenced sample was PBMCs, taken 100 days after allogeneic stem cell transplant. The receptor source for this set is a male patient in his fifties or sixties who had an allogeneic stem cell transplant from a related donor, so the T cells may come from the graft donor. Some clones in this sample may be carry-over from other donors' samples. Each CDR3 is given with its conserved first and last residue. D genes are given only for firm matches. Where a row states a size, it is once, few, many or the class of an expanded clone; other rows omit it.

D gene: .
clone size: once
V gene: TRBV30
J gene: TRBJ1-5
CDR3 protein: CAWSARSGNQPQHF
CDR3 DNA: TGTGCCTGGAGTGCACGGAGTGGCAATCAGCCCCAGCATTTT

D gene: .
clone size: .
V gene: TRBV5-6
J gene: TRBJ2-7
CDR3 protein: CASSLGGDTYEQYF
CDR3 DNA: TGTGCCAGCAGCTTGGGAGGGGATACCTACGAGCAGTACTTC

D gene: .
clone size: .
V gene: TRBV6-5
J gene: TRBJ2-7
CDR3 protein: CASSPPRSYEQYF
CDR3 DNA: TGTGCCAGCAGTCCACCCCGCTCCTACGAGCAGTACTTC

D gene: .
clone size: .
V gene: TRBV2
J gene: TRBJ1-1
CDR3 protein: CASRGLGNTEAFF
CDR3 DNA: TGTGCCAGCAGAGGACTTGGCAACACTGAAGCTTTCTTT

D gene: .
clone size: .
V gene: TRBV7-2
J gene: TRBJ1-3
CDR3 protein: CASSPYSGSGNTIYF
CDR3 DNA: TGTGCCAGCAGTCCTTATTCCGGCTCTGGAAACACCATATATTTT

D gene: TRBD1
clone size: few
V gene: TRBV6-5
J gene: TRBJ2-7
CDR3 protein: CASSHRQGSYEQYF
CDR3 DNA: TGTGCCAGCAGTCATAGACAGGGAAGCTACGAGCAGTACTTC

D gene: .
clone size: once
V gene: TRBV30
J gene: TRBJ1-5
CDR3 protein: CAWSSSGSNQPQHF
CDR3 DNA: TGTGCCTGGAGTTCATCCGGAAGCAATCAGCCCCAGCATTTT

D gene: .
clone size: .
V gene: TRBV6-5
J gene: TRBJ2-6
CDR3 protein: CASSPQGGGANVLTF
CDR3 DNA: TGTGCCAGCAGTCCCCAGGGTGGAGGGGCCAACGTCCTGACTTTC

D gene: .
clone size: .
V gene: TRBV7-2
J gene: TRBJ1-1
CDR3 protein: CASSLVPNTGTEAFF
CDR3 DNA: TGTGCCAGCAGCTTAGTACCCAATACGGGCACTGAAGCTTTCTTT

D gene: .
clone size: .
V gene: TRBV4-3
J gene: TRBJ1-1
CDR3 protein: CASSQAGNTEAFF
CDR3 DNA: TGCGCCAGCAGCCAAGCCGGGAACACTGAAGCTTTCTTT

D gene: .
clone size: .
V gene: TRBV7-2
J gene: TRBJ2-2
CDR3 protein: CASSLASELFF
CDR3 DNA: TGTGCCAGCAGTTTGGCTAGTGAGCTGTTTTTT

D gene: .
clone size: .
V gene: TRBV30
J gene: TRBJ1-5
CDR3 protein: CAWSRSSNQPQHF
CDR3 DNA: TGTGCCTGGAGTAGAAGTAGCAATCAGCCCCAGCATTTT

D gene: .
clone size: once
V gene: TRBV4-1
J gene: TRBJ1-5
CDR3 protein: CASSQELASYQPQHF
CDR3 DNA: TGCGCCAGCAGCCAAGAATTGGCCAGCTATCAGCCCCAGCATTTT

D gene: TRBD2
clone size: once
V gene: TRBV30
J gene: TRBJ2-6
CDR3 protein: CAWSPSGVHSGANVLTF
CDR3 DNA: TGTGCCTGGAGTCCTAGCGGGGTCCACTCTGGGGCCAACGTCCTGACTTTC

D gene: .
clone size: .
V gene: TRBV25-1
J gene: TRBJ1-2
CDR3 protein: CASSESIGYTF
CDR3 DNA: TGTGCCAGCAGTGAGTCGATTGGCTACACCTTC

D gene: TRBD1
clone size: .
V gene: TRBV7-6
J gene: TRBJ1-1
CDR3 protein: CASSRGQTNTEAFF
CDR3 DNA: TGTGCCAGCAGTCGGGGACAGACGAACACTGAAGCTTTCTTT

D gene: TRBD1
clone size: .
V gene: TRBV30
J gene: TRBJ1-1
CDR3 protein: CAWVRQGAPEAFF
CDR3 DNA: TGTGCCTGGGTCCGACAGGGAGCCCCTGAAGCTTTCTTT

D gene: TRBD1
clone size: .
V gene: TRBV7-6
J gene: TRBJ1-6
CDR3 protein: CASSLGQGRHSPLHF
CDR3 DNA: TGTGCCAGCAGCTTAGGACAGGGACGACATTCACCCCTCCACTTT

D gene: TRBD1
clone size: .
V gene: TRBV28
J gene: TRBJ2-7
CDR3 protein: CASSPGDRKSYEQYF
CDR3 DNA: TGTGCCAGCAGCCCGGGGGACAGGAAATCCTACGAGCAGTACTTC

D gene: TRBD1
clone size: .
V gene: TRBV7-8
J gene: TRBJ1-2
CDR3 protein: CASSLEQGVGGYTF
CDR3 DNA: TGTGCCAGCAGCTTAGAACAGGGGGTGGGCGGCTACACCTTC

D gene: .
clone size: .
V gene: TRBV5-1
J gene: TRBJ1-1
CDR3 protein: CASSAWGPVTTEAFF
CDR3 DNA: TGCGCCAGCAGCGCGTGGGGGCCGGTAACCACTGAAGCTTTCTTT

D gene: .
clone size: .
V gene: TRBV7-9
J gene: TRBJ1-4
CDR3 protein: CASSLWGLREKLFF
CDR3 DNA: TGTGCCAGCAGCTTATGGGGGCTGAGGGAAAAACTGTTTTTT

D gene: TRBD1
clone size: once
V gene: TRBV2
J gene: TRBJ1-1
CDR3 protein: CASSGTGGVNTEAFF
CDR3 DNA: TGTGCCAGCAGTGGGACAGGGGGCGTGAACACTGAAGCTTTCTTT

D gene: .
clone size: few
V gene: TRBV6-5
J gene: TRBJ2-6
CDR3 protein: CASSSGSNNVLTF
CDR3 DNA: TGTGCCAGCAGCTCCGGGAGCAACAACGTCCTGACTTTC

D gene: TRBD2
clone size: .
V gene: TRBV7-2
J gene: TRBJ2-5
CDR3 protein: CASSKRGDVTETQYF
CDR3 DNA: TGTGCCAGCAGCAAGCGGGGGGACGTCACCGAAACCCAGTACTTC

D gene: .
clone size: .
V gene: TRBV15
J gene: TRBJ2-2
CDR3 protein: CATSRDSSSGNTGELFF
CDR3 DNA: TGTGCCACCAGCAGAGATTCGTCGAGCGGGAACACCGGGGAGCTGTTTTTT

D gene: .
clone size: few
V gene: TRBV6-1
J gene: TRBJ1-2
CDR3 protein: CASSEIGLTNYGYTF
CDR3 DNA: TGTGCCAGCAGTGAAATAGGATTAACGAACTATGGCTACACCTTC

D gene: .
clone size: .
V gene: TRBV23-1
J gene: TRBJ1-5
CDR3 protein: CASSRGNQPQHF
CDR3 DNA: TGCGCCAGCAGTCGGGGCAATCAGCCCCAGCATTTT

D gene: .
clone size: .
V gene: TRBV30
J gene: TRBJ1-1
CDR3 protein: CAWGFTEAFF
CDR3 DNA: TGTGCCTGGGGGTTCACTGAAGCTTTCTTT

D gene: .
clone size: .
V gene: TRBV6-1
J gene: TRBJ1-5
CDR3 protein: CASSGWGDQPQHF
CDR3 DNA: TGTGCCAGCAGCGGATGGGGGGATCAGCCCCAGCATTTT